This T cell receptor (beta chain) emerged from a study of regulatory T cells in long-lasting Graves disease. General study findings and limits: Patients whose Graves' disease persisted exhibited lower TCR diversity than those newly diagnosed. Persistent disease was characterized by preferential usage of TRBV28, TRBJ1-2 and TRBJ2-5.

Building of the TCR beta libraries involved iRepertoire HTBI primers and Arm-PCR of CDR3 regions. Per the original methods: Samples collectively showed 62 TRBV and 11 to 15 TRBJ segments. TCRdb independently ran MiXCR on the multiplex PCR reads; one entry per CDR3 protein. The V and J calls reflect TCRdb's pipeline rather than the authors' work. The table shows around 430,000 distinct CDR3 sequences, with 22% occurring only once. The germline V gene has CDR1 SGDLS and CDR2 YYNGEE. V lost 8 bases, J lost 1 base, and 6 bases lay in between. CDR3 length: 11 residues. Sample time point: persistent/refractory GD, antithyroid drugs over 5 years with positive TRAb. TCR sequences were obtained from RNA taken from PBMCs. Graves' disease diagnosis was established per American Thyroid Association guidelines. This clonotype occurred a few times. The target antigen is unknown.

This clonotype was obtained from a female donor with Graves disease. The source material was peripheral blood mononuclear cells (PBMCs), sampled when the disease was refractory, from a patient treated with antithyroid drugs. V and J are TRBV9 and TRBJ2-5, with D unclear. CDR3 sequence: CASGTQETQYF. In DNA form, the CDR3 reads TGTGCCAGTGGAACCCAAGAGACCCAGTACTTC.